The sample holds many counts of the clone carrying this T cell receptor beta chain. Its antigen is currently unknown. The entry originates in a study of cytotoxic CD8 clonotypes in ibrutinib-treated CLL. Broader study findings: Baseline clonality was higher than in age-matched healthy donors and moved in step with circulating CD8+ T-cell counts.

V lost 1 base and J 8 bases, leaving 11 bases between the germline ends. The CDR3 length is 13 residues. The germline V gene has CDR1 LNHDA and CDR2 SQIVND (reference sequence). Produced via immunoSEQ multiplex PCR; TCRdb's table is partial and in-frame only. The profile shows about 63,000 clones, roughly 70% of them singletons. The receptor's source is a human donor with chronic lymphocytic leukemia. Sequences were derived from PBMCs, sampled after 12 months of ibrutinib treatment. The chain joins TRBV19 to TRBJ1-1; D unresolved. CDR3 sequence reads: CASSIVLEREAFF. CDR3 nucleotides: TGTGCCAGTAGTATAGTGTTAGAGAGGGAAGCTTTCTTT.